This T cell receptor (beta chain) was documented in a study of blood T cell repertoires in COVID-19 (dated by TCRdb to 2018 to 2020). For the wider study: The collaborator samples originated in the United States, Italy and Spain and spanned the acute and convalescent phases of COVID-19. Where HLA class I and class II types were available, the types were taken from metadata supplied by the sample provider, not from assay-based typing. The material from the prospective study consisted of cDNA or gDNA derived from T cells, B-cell-depleted T cells, or PBMCs. The samples were drawn from two sources: the first 160 participants of the ongoing ImmuneRACE study, and 1,000 to 1,500 subjects contributed by 6 global collaborators. The repertoires were made available in a free public database intended to serve as a resource for research on the immune response to SARS-CoV-2. Nearly every sample came with metadata listing a de-identified subject ID, COVID-19 status, age in years and sex. Subjects who had been exposed to COVID-19, were actively infected with it, or had recovered from it provided the deeply sampled blood TCRbeta repertoires that made up the dataset. Study-wide conclusions, independent of this receptor: The amount of clinical and demographic metadata varied by source and participant and was provided uncurated.

TCRbeta CDR3 regions were amplified from genomic DNA by means of the immunoSEQ Assay, a bias-controlled multiplex PCR. Under the source paper's analysis protocol: Within the assay, amplification of reference gene primers was used to estimate how many nucleated cells each sample contained. To quantify the absolute abundance of each unique TCRbeta CDR3 rearrangement, sequence reads were collapsed and filtered. Productive Simpson clonality was computed per sample as the square root of Simpson's diversity index over productive rearrangements. Not all clones reach the TCRdb copy of this immuneACCESS table, which keeps in-frame sequences only. Checked studies attribute under half of the gap to unresolved V genes and leave the rest unexplained. V and J calls and clone size are given by that table; D and trimming were obtained from the DNA. The sample has 130,000 or so clones on record, about 87% of them singletons. The leading ten clones occupy over 2% of the sample.

One collaborating source in Seattle enrolled patients during active infection and followed them longitudinally through the course of disease. Whole blood was collected in K2EDTA tubes by collaborating institutions according to the institutions' own protocols. For TCRbeta analysis, collaborators shipped samples as frozen whole blood, isolated PBMCs, or DNA extracted from either of those sample types. Notes on this clone: Its antigen remains undetermined. Nothing much larger sits one base from this clone, and base qualities are not available.

The germline V gene (reference sequence) supplies CDR1 LGHDT and CDR2 YNNKEL. Trimming removed 1 base from V and 9 bases from J; the gene matches leave 12 bases unexplained. Spanning cysteine to phenylalanine, the CDR3 consists of 16 amino acids. Only CDR3 DNA is held: 48 bases, read in frame from base 1. The sequence joins TRBV3-1 (or the pseudogene TRBV3-2) to TRBJ2-4; 7 of the junction bases match TRBD2. This receptor was taken from a human donor with COVID-19, enrolled during active disease. The donor label of this sample is uncertain. The sample was peripheral blood. The DNA sequence reads TGTGCCAGCAGCCAAGCGAGCGAGGGAGGGTACGGCATTCAGTACTTC. The resulting protein is CASSQASEGGYGIQYF.